A single sample gave rise to the 32 T cell receptor beta chains below, sequenced in a study of Ad26.COV2.S vaccination and SARS-CoV-2 variants. Only in-frame clones appear in the TCRdb table, and some are missing; sequencing was by immunoSEQ multiplex PCR. Among 380,000 or so clones listed, 80% to 90% were seen once. As to treatment: approximately 18 received Ad26.COV2.S at low or high dose, single or two shots; 5 received placebo; per-sample allocation not given. Specimen acquisition occurred on day 63 following the initial vaccine or placebo injection. The source material was peripheral blood, sampled in a trial of Ad26.COV2.S vaccine versus placebo. The source of these receptors is a person between 18 and 59 years old who received the Ad26.COV2.S COVID-19 vaccine or a placebo.

The chain combines TRBV10-3 with TRBJ2-1, with unresolved D. Germline V lookup: CDR1 ENHRY, CDR2 SYGVKD. The CDR3 is made up of 12 amino acids. Trimming took 8 bases from V and 4 from J, leaving 9 bases between them. The CDR3 region is CAIGEPYNEQFF. CDR3 coding DNA: TGTGCCATCGGGGAACCTTACAATGAGCAGTTCTTC.

The chain is built from TRBV28 and TRBJ1-6; D is undetermined. CDR1 is MDHEN and CDR2 is SYDVKM in the germline V gene. V was pared by 6 bases and J by 10 bases, with 13 bases between. The CDR3 runs 13 residues. The CDR3 coding sequence is TGTGCCAGCAGCCGGTTGGTGGAATCACCCCTCCACTTT. Protein: CASSRLVESPLHF.

The chain has TRBV5-6 and TRBJ1-6; D not certain. This CDR3 is built from 13 residues. CDR1 is SGHDT, CDR2 YYEEEE, per germline. V lost 2 bases to trimming and J lost 6 bases, with 6 bases between them. DNA for the CDR3: TGTGCCAGCAGCTTTGGCCCTAATTCACCCCTCCACTTT. This translates into CASSFGPNSPLHF.

This sequence joins TRBV7-8 and TRBJ1-5, with 8 positions matching TRBD1. J was trimmed by 4 bases and V by 2 bases; bases with no gene match: 7. This CDR3 spans 16 amino acids. Germline V gene sequence: CDR1 SGHVS, CDR2 FQNEAQ. The CDR3, as DNA: TGTGCCAGCAGCTTACGCCGGGACAGGTCGAATCAGCCCCAGCATTTT. Translating it yields CASSLRRDRSNQPQHF.

The chain carries TRBV27 and TRBJ2-1; 10 bases match TRBD2. J lost 3 bases, V lost 8 bases, and 7 bases had no gene match. The CDR3 loop spans 15 amino acids. CDR1 and CDR2 (germline): MNHEY, SMNVEV (reference sequence). The CDR3 is CASGPGLASYNEQFF. DNA for the CDR3: TGTGCCAGCGGACCGGGACTAGCGAGCTACAATGAGCAGTTCTTC.

The J gene is TRBJ2-7, the V gene TRBV28; TRBD2 aligns across 7 bases. Germline V gives CDR1 MDHEN, CDR2 SYDVKM. The V segment lost 6 bases and the J segment 1 base; nucleotides outside the gene matches: 24. The CDR3 is made up of 20 amino acids. The CDR3 sequence: CASSSPTDSGEGWFSYEQYF. CDR3 coding DNA: TGTGCCAGCAGCTCACCGACAGACTCTGGGGAGGGATGGTTTTCCTACGAGCAGTACTTC.

The chain has TRBV6-5 and TRBJ2-6; D gene ambiguous. Germline CDR1 MNHEY, CDR2 SVGAGI. The CDR3 totals 13 residues. V was pared by 2 bases and J by 2 bases, with 1 base between. CDR3 residues: CASSYAGANVLTF. Written as DNA, the CDR3 is TGTGCCAGCAGTTACGCTGGGGCCAACGTCCTGACTTTC.

The chain carries TRBV13 and TRBJ2-1, with TRBD1 identical over 8 bases. The length of the CDR3 is 16 residues. The germline V gene has CDR1 PRHDT and CDR2 FYEKMQ (reference sequence). The ends lost 5 bases at V and 6 bases at J; junction bases unmatched: 12. DNA of the CDR3: TGTGCCAGCAGCCAATATATCCGGACAGGGTCCAATGAGCAGTTCTTC. Translation gives CASSQYIRTGSNEQFF. Combining the CDR3 with reference TRBV13 and TRBJ2-1 gives the whole variable domain AAGVIQSPRHLIKEKRETATLKCYPIPRHDTVYWYQQGPGQDPQFLISFYEKMQSDKGSIPDRFSAQQFSDYHSELNMSSLELGDSALYFCASSQYIRTGSNEQFFGPGTRLTVL.

This chain uses TRBV9 with TRBJ1-4; D not certain. There are 15 residues in the CDR3. V lost 0 bases and J 0 bases, leaving 6 bases between the germline ends. Germline values: CDR1 SGDLS, CDR2 YYNGEE. The CDR3 DNA follows: TGTGCCAGCAGCGTAGACATCTCAACTAATGAAAAACTGTTTTTT. Translation gives CASSVDISTNEKLFF.

V and J are TRBV12-5 and TRBJ1-1, with D unresolved. Germline CDR1 LGHNT, CDR2 FRNRAP. Trimming took off 7 bases at V and 7 bases at J, with 19 bases between the two ends. The CDR3 loop spans 14 amino acids. The CDR3, as DNA: TGTGCTAGTGTTATTTACCCCGAACGAGGTGAAGCTTTCTTT. It encodes CASVIYPERGEAFF.

The chain is built from TRBV3-1 (or the pseudogene TRBV3-2) and TRBJ1-2, with TRBD1 as a possible D gene (5 bases). Germline CDR1 is LGHDT and CDR2 is YNNKEL (reference sequence). This CDR3 has 15 residues. The germline V and J ends were trimmed by 1 base and 4 bases, with 13 bases remaining between them. CDR3 sequence: CASSQVGHNLYGYTF. For the CDR3, the DNA is TGTGCCAGCAGCCAAGTTGGACACAACCTCTATGGCTACACCTTC.

The chain joins TRBV24-1 to TRBJ2-3; 7 nucleotides line up with TRBD1. Germline trimming cut 9 bases from V and 4 bases from J; bases unmatched to any gene: 9. CDR3 length: 14 amino acids. Germline CDR1 reads KGHDR; CDR2 reads SFDVKD. Here the CDR3 DNA reads TGTGCCACCTCTCACAGGGGCAGCGCAGATACGCAGTATTTT. Its translation is CATSHRGSADTQYF.

V is TRBV2 and J is TRBJ2-3, with 8 bases aligning to TRBD1. The CDR3 totals 14 residues. Germline V CDR1 and CDR2: SNHLY, FYNNEI. V lost 5 bases and J lost 6; bases outside the gene matches: 7. The CDR3 DNA is TGTGCCAGCAGTCCAGGACAGGGTCCCGATACGCAGTATTTT. It specifies CASSPGQGPDTQYF.

The rearrangement links TRBV28 to TRBJ1-2; a possible D gene is TRBD1 (5 bases). The CDR3 is 13 amino acids. CDR1 is MDHEN and CDR2 is SYDVKM in the germline V gene. Trimming cost V 6 bases and J 8 bases, with 16 bases left between them. CDR3 in amino acids: CASRSTGPRGYTF. The CDR3 nucleotides are TGTGCCAGCAGATCCACAGGCCCCCGGGGCTACACCTTC.

The chain recombines TRBV5-4 with TRBJ1-2; D ambiguous. CDR1 is SGHNT, CDR2 YYREEE, per germline (reference sequence). The CDR3 contains 15 residues. The ends were cut back, 0 bases at V and 5 bases at J, with 14 bases in the middle. CDR3 DNA sequence: TGTGCCAGCAGCTTGGAGGTGGGAGTGGGATATGGCTACACCTTC. It codes for CASSLEVGVGYGYTF.

This chain connects TRBV11-3 to TRBJ2-7; 8 nucleotides align to TRBD1. CDR3 length: 13 residues. Germline-derived CDR1 and CDR2 are SGHNT and YENEEA. V shed 3 bases and J 7 bases; nucleotides not matched to a gene: 5. The CDR3 sequence is CASSLSQGGEQYF. CDR3 nucleotides: TGTGCCAGCAGCTTGTCACAGGGGGGAGAGCAGTACTTC. Full variable domain (missing parts from reference TRBV11-3 and TRBJ2-7): EAGVVQSPRYKIIEKKQPVAFWCNPISGHNTLYWYLQNLGQGPELLIRYENEEAVDDSQLPKDRFSAERLKGVDSTLKIQPAELGDSAVYLCASSLSQGGEQYFGPGTRLTVT.

The chain uses TRBV29-1 and TRBJ2-5; D is possibly TRBD1 or TRBD2 (5 bases each). This CDR3 comprises 13 residues. V lost 1 base and J 4 bases, leaving 10 bases between the germline ends. Per germline, CDR1 SQVTM and CDR2 ANQGSEA. CDR3 sequence: CSVEVAGGETQYF. CDR3 nucleotide sequence: TGCAGCGTTGAAGTCGCTGGGGGAGAGACCCAGTACTTC.

The V call is TRBV6-1, the J call TRBJ1-3; TRBD1 is a possible D gene (6 bases). The CDR3 has 16 amino acids. Germline V gives CDR1 MNHNS, CDR2 SASEGT. Trimming removed 2 bases from V and 4 bases from J, with 15 bases in between. CDR3 sequence: CASSEQRGARGNTIYF. The CDR3 DNA reads TGTGCCAGCAGTGAACAAAGGGGGGCGCGGGGAAACACCATATATTTT.

The chain recombines TRBV5-1 with TRBJ1-1, with D uncertain. The length of the CDR3 is 15 residues. Germline CDR1 is SGHRS and CDR2 is YFSETQ. V was cut by 4 bases and J by 1 base, with 14 bases left in between. The CDR3: CASSLGGLQNTEAFF. CDR3 bases: TGCGCCAGCAGCCTGGGCGGGCTACAGAACACTGAAGCTTTCTTT. The variable domain in full, completed from reference TRBV5-1 and TRBJ1-1, reads KAGVTQTPRYLIKTRGQQVTLSCSPISGHRSVSWYQQTPGQGLQFLFEYFSETQRNKGNFPGRFSGRQFSNSRSEMNVSTLELGDSALYLCASSLGGLQNTEAFFGQGTRLTVV.

The rearrangement joins TRBV11-1 to TRBJ2-7; 8 bases map to TRBD2. The V segment lost 2 bases and the J segment 0 bases; nucleotides outside the gene matches: 6. This CDR3 is built from 16 residues. Germline lookup yields CDR1 SGHAT and CDR2 FQDESV (reference sequence). As DNA, the CDR3 is TGTGCCAGCAGCTTACTATCGGGAGGGGGCTCCTACGAGCAGTACTTC. As protein: CASSLLSGGGSYEQYF.

V gene TRBV11-2 combines with J gene TRBJ2-7, with no clear D. The CDR3 spans 13 residues. Germline CDR1 reads SGHAT; CDR2 reads FQNNGV. Trimming left V 3 bases short and J 2 bases short, with 8 bases between. CDR3 sequence (DNA): TGTGCCAGCAGCTTGACTGGGACCTACGAGCAGTACTTC. It yields the protein CASSLTGTYEQYF.

The CDR3 DNA sequence: TGTGCCAGCAGCTTAGTCGACAGGGGGACCACTGAAGCTTTCTTT. Protein product: CASSLVDRGTTEAFF. V usage is TRBV7-8 and J usage is TRBJ1-1; 9 positions match TRBD1. From germline, CDR1 is SGHVS and CDR2 FQNEAQ. The trim removed 1 base at V and 4 bases at J, leaving 4 bases unmatched. This CDR3 comprises 15 residues.

On this clone: A read error may account for a junction end that differs from germline. This chain links TRBV12-3 or TRBV12-4 with TRBJ2-7, with D unclear. This CDR3 spans 13 amino acids. CDR3 DNA: TGTGCCAGCAGTTTTTATGGCTCCAACGAGCAGTACTTC. This sequence encodes CASSFYGSNEQYF.

This chain joins TRBV10-3 and TRBJ1-1; 9 bases are shared with TRBD1. J lost 4 bases, V lost 0 bases, and 3 bases had no gene match. Germline-derived CDR1 and CDR2 are ENHRY and SYGVKD. The CDR3 runs 15 residues. CDR3 residues: CAISESGTGSTEAFF. DNA of the CDR3: TGTGCCATCAGTGAGTCGGGGACAGGGTCCACTGAAGCTTTCTTT.

J is TRBJ2-2 and V is TRBV3-1 (or the pseudogene TRBV3-2); 9 positions agree with TRBD2. V lost 0 bases and J lost 3; bases outside the gene matches: 11. The CDR3 has 19 amino acids. Germline lookup yields CDR1 LGHDT and CDR2 YNNKEL (reference sequence). The CDR3 is CASSQDPPTSGHYTGELFF. The CDR3 coding sequence is TGTGCCAGCAGCCAAGATCCCCCCACTAGCGGGCATTACACCGGGGAGCTGTTTTTT.

CDR3 bases: TGTGCCAGTAGCGACAGGGGGGATCAGCCCCAGCATTTT. Its translation is CASSDRGDQPQHF. This rearrangement joins TRBV19 to TRBJ1-5, with 9 bases identical to TRBD1. The CDR3 is 13 amino acids. CDR1 is LNHDA and CDR2 is SQIVND in the germline V gene (reference sequence). V lost 6 bases to trimming and J lost 5 bases; unmatched junction nucleotides: 2.

V is TRBV4-3 and J is TRBJ2-7, with D perhaps being TRBD1 or TRBD2 (5 bases each). This CDR3 region has 13 residues. The V gene lost 8 bases and the J gene lost 3 bases, with 14 bases spanning the gap. Germline V gives CDR1 LGHNA, CDR2 YSLEER. In nucleotides, the CDR3 is TGCGCCAGCTCCCGGGACCGCGACTACGAGCAGTACTTC. Translating gives CASSRDRDYEQYF.

This clone was recorded a few times. This sequence joins TRBV24-1 and TRBJ2-1; 8 positions match TRBD2. V lost 3 bases to trimming and J lost 1 base; unmatched junction nucleotides: 4. The CDR3 is made up of 16 amino acids. Germline V lookup: CDR1 KGHDR, CDR2 SFDVKD. CDR3 DNA sequence: TGTGCCACCAGTGATGCCACTAGCGGATCCTACAATGAGCAGTTCTTC. Encoded protein: CATSDATSGSYNEQFF.

The V gene is TRBV24-1, the J gene TRBJ2-7, with 9 bases fitting TRBD1. V trimming: 4 bases; J trimming: 3 bases; junction bases outside the gene matches: 6. This CDR3 contains 15 residues. CDR1 is KGHDR and CDR2 is SFDVKD in the germline V gene. For the CDR3, the DNA is TGTGCCACCAGTGAAGGGGACAGGGAATACTACGAGCAGTACTTC. Translated: CATSEGDREYYEQYF.

The genes are TRBV24-1 and TRBJ2-5; either TRBD1 or TRBD2 may fit D (5 bases each). With 4 bases removed from V and 3 bases from J, the gap between germline ends came to 14 bases. CDR3 length: 15 amino acids. Germline-derived CDR1 and CDR2 are KGHDR and SFDVKD. The CDR3 DNA follows: TGTGCCACCAGTGACCCCTCGGGGCCCGAAGAGACCCAGTACTTC. It specifies CATSDPSGPEETQYF.

The CDR3 DNA sequence: TGTGCCAGTAGTGACAGGGGTATCGGAAGTGCGGGGGAAAAACTGTTTTTT. Its translation is CASSDRGIGSAGEKLFF. The J gene is TRBJ1-4, the V gene TRBV19, with 8 bases aligning to TRBD1. The J segment lost 8 bases and the V segment lost 5 bases, leaving 16 bases of the junction unmatched. CDR1 and CDR2 from the germline V gene are LNHDA and SQIVND (reference sequence). CDR3 length: 17 amino acids.

This rearrangement joins TRBV28 to TRBJ2-3; 8 bases align to TRBD1. From germline, CDR1 is MDHEN and CDR2 SYDVKM. V shed 5 bases, J shed 6 bases, and the junction held 7 bases outside the gene matches. CDR3 length equals 14 residues. CDR3 in DNA: TGTGCCAGCAGTCCCGGACAGGGTGGGGATACGCAGTATTTT. Its protein is CASSPGQGGDTQYF.